Sequencing of this T cell receptor beta chain was carried out in a study of cytomegalovirus exposure and HLA in healthy donors. The PCR was carried out with 60 Vbeta primers and 13 Jbeta primers. This table comes from immunoSEQ multiplex PCR, and its TCRdb copy is limited to in-frame clones, with some not included. The table has 250,000 or so clones, about 83% seen once. V was clipped by 8 bases and J by 1 base, with 14 bases between them. This CDR3 region has 14 residues. Germline values: CDR1 ENHRY, CDR2 SYGVKD. This chain joins TRBV10-3 and TRBJ1-1; the D gene is possibly TRBD1 (6 bases). The sequence derives from a human donor in good health. Sequences were obtained from PBMCs. CDR3 sequence: CAIQGMGQNTEAFF. Written as DNA, the CDR3 is TGTGCCATCCAGGGGATGGGACAGAACACTGAAGCTTTCTTT.